This T cell receptor (beta chain) was identified in a study of shared clonotypes between healthy human individuals. Trimming took 1 base from V and 4 from J, leaving 10 bases between them. CDR3 length: 14 amino acids. Germline V lookup: CDR1 MNHEY, CDR2 SVGAGI. Authors' data handling: Junction-only immunoSEQ data arrived without quality scores, meaning filtering differed. Assay used: immunoSEQ multiplex PCR; TCRdb lists only in-frame clones, some missing. V and J calls and clone size are given by that table; D and trimming were obtained from the DNA. The sample lists under 2,000,000 clones; about 95% were seen once. This clone was counted a single time. CD45RO-negative, CCR7-positively selected cells formed the naive CD8 fraction, excluding terminally differentiated effector memory CD45RA+ cells.

This sequence joins TRBV6-5 and TRBJ2-5; D is undetermined. The sample was naive CD8+ T cells sorted from blood. The sequence was collected from a man aged 18 to 29 in good health. In DNA, the CDR3 is TGTGCCAGCAGTTACTTCCGAGAACCAGAGACCCAGTACTTC. Its translation is CASSYFREPETQYF.